The rows below give T cell receptor beta chains drawn from one sample of a study of control samples from healthy donors and cancer patients. The protocol was immunoSEQ multiplex PCR, while the TCRdb copy is restricted to in-frame clones and leaves out a portion. This sample has approximately 86,000 clones, with about 85% found just once. Sequencing was done on a sample of blood. The origin of the receptors is a middle-aged woman in good health. The CDR3 runs from the conserved cysteine through the conserved F or W. A D gene is named only where the DNA matches it firmly. The size field is filled for only some rows; it gives once, few, many or a size class.

abundance: .
v_gene: TRBV27
d_gene: TRBD1
j_gene: TRBJ2-2
CDR3aa: CASSLRGQGINTGELFF
CDR3nt: TGTGCCAGCAGTTTACGGGGACAGGGGATTAACACCGGGGAGCTGTTTTTT

abundance: .
v_gene: TRBV6-1
d_gene: .
j_gene: TRBJ1-2
CDR3aa: CASSEFREAGYTF
CDR3nt: TGTGCCAGCAGTGAATTCAGGGAAGCGGGCTACACCTTC

abundance: .
v_gene: TRBV12-5
d_gene: .
j_gene: TRBJ1-1
CDR3aa: CASGLRVRQLQNTEAFF
CDR3nt: TGTGCTAGTGGTTTGCGGGTCCGACAGCTCCAGAACACTGAAGCTTTCTTT

abundance: .
v_gene: TRBV5-6
d_gene: TRBD1
j_gene: TRBJ1-6
CDR3aa: CASTRTGRIYSPLHF
CDR3nt: TGTGCCAGCACCCGGACAGGGCGAATTTATTCACCCCTCCACTTT

abundance: .
v_gene: TRBV3-1/TRBV3-2
d_gene: TRBD2
j_gene: TRBJ2-1
CDR3aa: CASSQDPGLAGRGNEQFF
CDR3nt: TGTGCCAGCAGCCAGGACCCGGGACTAGCGGGTAGGGGGAATGAGCAGTTCTTC

abundance: .
v_gene: TRBV6-6
d_gene: .
j_gene: TRBJ1-5
CDR3aa: CASSPSDSNQPQHF
CDR3nt: TGTGCCAGCAGCCCGAGTGATAGCAATCAGCCCCAGCATTTT

abundance: .
v_gene: TRBV5-1
d_gene: TRBD1
j_gene: TRBJ2-4
CDR3aa: CASSLGTGNIQYF
CDR3nt: TGCGCCAGCAGCCTCGGGACAGGGAACATTCAGTACTTC

abundance: .
v_gene: TRBV5-1
d_gene: .
j_gene: TRBJ2-5
CDR3aa: CASSPGTKETQYF
CDR3nt: TGCGCCAGCAGCCCCGGGACAAAAGAGACCCAGTACTTC

abundance: .
v_gene: TRBV19
d_gene: TRBD1
j_gene: TRBJ1-1
CDR3aa: CASSPDRLNTEAFF
CDR3nt: TGTGCCAGTAGTCCGGACAGGCTGAACACTGAAGCTTTCTTT

abundance: .
v_gene: TRBV7-2
d_gene: TRBD1
j_gene: TRBJ2-4
CDR3aa: CASSFAGTGGNIQYF
CDR3nt: TGTGCCAGCAGCTTCGCAGGGACAGGGGGCAACATTCAGTACTTC

abundance: .
v_gene: TRBV5-1
d_gene: .
j_gene: TRBJ1-1
CDR3aa: CASSLQGEGTEAFF
CDR3nt: TGCGCCAGCAGCTTACAGGGAGAAGGCACTGAAGCTTTCTTT

abundance: once
v_gene: TRBV4-2
d_gene: .
j_gene: TRBJ1-6
CDR3aa: CASSQAVGSSYNSPLHF
CDR3nt: TGTGCCAGCAGCCAAGCTGTCGGGAGCTCCTATAATTCACCCCTCCACTTT

abundance: .
v_gene: TRBV9
d_gene: TRBD1
j_gene: TRBJ1-1
CDR3aa: CASNSGTVNTEAFF
CDR3nt: TGTGCCAGCAACTCCGGGACAGTGAACACTGAAGCTTTCTTT

abundance: .
v_gene: TRBV4-3
d_gene: .
j_gene: TRBJ2-3
CDR3aa: CASSIQARVADTQYF
CDR3nt: TGCGCCAGCAGCATCCAAGCCAGGGTAGCAGATACGCAGTATTTT

abundance: .
v_gene: TRBV18
d_gene: TRBD1
j_gene: TRBJ2-5
CDR3aa: CASSPPMGQGGETQYF
CDR3nt: TGTGCCAGCTCACCACCTATGGGACAGGGGGGAGAGACCCAGTACTTC

abundance: few
v_gene: TRBV7-8
d_gene: .
j_gene: TRBJ2-7
CDR3aa: CASSLVEDSASYEQYF
CDR3nt: TGTGCCAGCAGCTTAGTCGAGGACAGTGCATCCTACGAGCAGTACTTC

abundance: .
v_gene: TRBV3-1/TRBV3-2
d_gene: TRBD2
j_gene: TRBJ2-5
CDR3aa: CASSPYSGGPSQKTQYF
CDR3nt: TGTGCCAGCAGCCCTTATAGCGGGGGGCCCTCCCAGAAGACCCAGTACTTC

abundance: once
v_gene: TRBV12-3/TRBV12-4
d_gene: .
j_gene: TRBJ1-2
CDR3aa: CASSGGDGYTF
CDR3nt: TGTGCCAGCTCGGGGGGCGATGGCTACACCTTC

abundance: .
v_gene: TRBV9
d_gene: TRBD2
j_gene: TRBJ2-3
CDR3aa: CASSVTSGEAGFADTQYF
CDR3nt: TGTGCCAGCAGCGTGACTAGCGGGGAGGCCGGGTTCGCAGATACGCAGTATTTT

abundance: few
v_gene: TRBV3-1/TRBV3-2
d_gene: TRBD2
j_gene: TRBJ2-3
CDR3aa: CASSPLGGGADTQYF
CDR3nt: TGTGCCAGCAGCCCCCTAGGCGGGGGGGCGGATACGCAGTATTTT

abundance: .
v_gene: TRBV7-2
d_gene: .
j_gene: TRBJ2-1
CDR3aa: CASSTGTEFNEQFF
CDR3nt: TGTGCCAGCAGCACCGGGACTGAATTCAATGAGCAGTTCTTC

abundance: once
v_gene: TRBV5-6
d_gene: .
j_gene: TRBJ1-2
CDR3aa: CASSLSQGYTF
CDR3nt: TGTGCCAGCAGCTTGTCACAAGGCTACACCTTC

abundance: .
v_gene: TRBV4-1
d_gene: .
j_gene: TRBJ2-3
CDR3aa: CASSQEPGGAPDTQYF
CDR3nt: TGCGCCAGCAGCCAAGAGCCGGGGGGCGCCCCAGATACGCAGTATTTT

abundance: .
v_gene: TRBV7-2
d_gene: .
j_gene: TRBJ2-1
CDR3aa: CASTILLRNNEQFF
CDR3nt: TGTGCCAGCACGATCCTTCTCCGGAACAATGAGCAGTTCTTC

abundance: .
v_gene: TRBV13
d_gene: .
j_gene: TRBJ2-7
CDR3aa: CASSLASGLSYEQYF
CDR3nt: TGTGCCAGCAGCTTGGCCTCGGGACTCTCCTACGAGCAGTACTTC

abundance: .
v_gene: TRBV9
d_gene: .
j_gene: TRBJ1-1
CDR3aa: CASSLTAAGATEAFF
CDR3nt: TGTGCCAGCAGCCTGACCGCAGCGGGGGCCACTGAAGCTTTCTTT

abundance: .
v_gene: TRBV18
d_gene: .
j_gene: TRBJ2-6
CDR3aa: CASSPAFGANVLTF
CDR3nt: TGTGCCAGCTCACCGGCATTTGGGGCCAACGTCCTGACTTTC

abundance: .
v_gene: TRBV30
d_gene: TRBD2
j_gene: TRBJ2-3
CDR3aa: CAWSTSGGADTQYF
CDR3nt: TGTGCCTGGAGTACTAGCGGGGGCGCAGATACGCAGTATTTT

abundance: once
v_gene: TRBV30
d_gene: .
j_gene: TRBJ2-6
CDR3aa: CAWIVGQPRFGANVLTF
CDR3nt: TGTGCCTGGATAGTGGGCCAGCCCCGCTTCGGGGCCAACGTCCTGACTTTC

abundance: .
v_gene: TRBV19
d_gene: .
j_gene: TRBJ1-2
CDR3aa: CASSPGTAGYTF
CDR3nt: TGTGCCAGTAGTCCCGGGACTGCTGGCTACACCTTC

abundance: .
v_gene: TRBV6-2/TRBV6-3
d_gene: TRBD1
j_gene: TRBJ1-5
CDR3aa: CASSSQTGGNQPQHF
CDR3nt: TGTGCCAGCAGTAGCCAGACAGGGGGAAACCAGCCCCAGCATTTT

abundance: .
v_gene: TRBV7-2
d_gene: .
j_gene: TRBJ2-7
CDR3aa: CASSLWYGQEQYF
CDR3nt: TGTGCCAGCAGCTTATGGTACGGGCAGGAGCAGTACTTC

abundance: .
v_gene: TRBV19
d_gene: .
j_gene: TRBJ1-2
CDR3aa: CASIPPGTWSYTF
CDR3nt: TGTGCCAGTATCCCCCCCGGGACCTGGAGCTACACCTTC

abundance: .
v_gene: TRBV6-6
d_gene: .
j_gene: TRBJ1-5
CDR3aa: CASIEQGGNQPQHF
CDR3nt: TGTGCCAGCATTGAACAGGGCGGCAATCAGCCCCAGCATTTT

abundance: .
v_gene: TRBV6-6
d_gene: .
j_gene: TRBJ1-3
CDR3aa: CASSYRQDMGQNTIYF
CDR3nt: TGTGCCAGCAGTTACAGACAGGATATGGGTCAGAACACCATATATTTT

abundance: .
v_gene: TRBV19
d_gene: .
j_gene: TRBJ1-5
CDR3aa: CASSKTGTGRQPQHF
CDR3nt: TGTGCCAGTAGCAAGACGGGAACAGGGCGTCAGCCCCAGCATTTT

abundance: .
v_gene: TRBV7-2
d_gene: .
j_gene: TRBJ2-5
CDR3aa: CASSTSARETQYF
CDR3nt: TGTGCCAGCAGCACCTCAGCGCGGGAGACCCAGTACTTC

abundance: .
v_gene: TRBV11-3
d_gene: .
j_gene: TRBJ1-1
CDR3aa: CASSTRKGPNTEAFF
CDR3nt: TGTGCCAGCAGCACCCGAAAAGGGCCGAACACTGAAGCTTTCTTT

abundance: .
v_gene: TRBV19
d_gene: .
j_gene: TRBJ2-7
CDR3aa: CASSTLKDSYEQYF
CDR3nt: TGTGCCAGTAGCACATTAAAGGACAGTTACGAGCAGTACTTC

abundance: .
v_gene: TRBV19
d_gene: .
j_gene: TRBJ1-2
CDR3aa: CASSPRVPNYGYTF
CDR3nt: TGTGCCAGTAGTCCCAGGGTTCCTAACTATGGCTACACCTTC

abundance: once
v_gene: TRBV6-2/TRBV6-3
d_gene: .
j_gene: TRBJ1-1
CDR3aa: CASSNRANTEAFF
CDR3nt: TGTGCCAGCAGCAACAGGGCGAACACTGAAGCTTTCTTT

abundance: once
v_gene: TRBV5-1
d_gene: .
j_gene: TRBJ1-1
CDR3aa: CASSLRVSTEAFF
CDR3nt: TGCGCCAGCAGCTTGAGGGTTTCCACTGAAGCTTTCTTT

abundance: .
v_gene: TRBV28
d_gene: .
j_gene: TRBJ1-1
CDR3aa: CASSSDTGRDTEAFF
CDR3nt: TGTGCCAGCAGTTCCGATACAGGGAGGGACACTGAAGCTTTCTTT

abundance: .
v_gene: TRBV7-2
d_gene: .
j_gene: TRBJ1-1
CDR3aa: CASSWVLRTDQDTEAFF
CDR3nt: TGTGCCAGCAGCTGGGTTCTTCGGACAGATCAGGACACTGAAGCTTTCTTT

abundance: .
v_gene: TRBV19
d_gene: .
j_gene: TRBJ1-4
CDR3aa: CASRRPATNEKLFF
CDR3nt: TGTGCCAGTAGAAGGCCCGCAACTAATGAAAAACTGTTTTTT

abundance: .
v_gene: TRBV19
d_gene: .
j_gene: TRBJ1-1
CDR3aa: CASSALDSYTEAFF
CDR3nt: TGTGCCAGTAGTGCGTTAGACAGTTACACTGAAGCTTTCTTT

abundance: .
v_gene: TRBV9
d_gene: .
j_gene: TRBJ2-2
CDR3aa: CASSTMAGELFF
CDR3nt: TGTGCCAGCAGCACGATGGCCGGGGAGCTGTTTTTT

abundance: once
v_gene: TRBV6-2/TRBV6-3
d_gene: .
j_gene: TRBJ1-5
CDR3aa: CASSLPGALTQHF
CDR3nt: TGTGCCAGCAGCCTCCCGGGGGCTCTGACCCAGCATTTT

abundance: .
v_gene: TRBV10-1
d_gene: TRBD2
j_gene: TRBJ2-3
CDR3aa: CASSDPGAGGRGDTQYF
CDR3nt: TGCGCCAGCAGTGACCCGGGAGCGGGGGGCCGGGGTGATACGCAGTATTTT

abundance: .
v_gene: TRBV5-1
d_gene: TRBD1
j_gene: TRBJ1-2
CDR3aa: CASSYDRAVYGYTF
CDR3nt: TGCGCCAGCAGTTACGACAGGGCGGTCTATGGCTACACCTTC

abundance: .
v_gene: TRBV5-4
d_gene: .
j_gene: TRBJ1-1
CDR3aa: CASSLVPTTEAFF
CDR3nt: TGTGCCAGCAGCTTGGTCCCGACCACTGAAGCTTTCTTT

abundance: .
v_gene: TRBV10-3
d_gene: .
j_gene: TRBJ1-5
CDR3aa: CAISESNQPQHF
CDR3nt: TGTGCCATCAGCGAGAGCAATCAGCCCCAGCATTTT